The 24 T cell receptor beta chains listed next were all sequenced from one sample in a study of cytomegalovirus exposure and HLA in healthy donors. PCR used 60 Vbeta primers and 13 Jbeta primers. Sequenced by immunoSEQ multiplex PCR; TCRdb stores in-frame clones only, minus some. The sample lists some 45,000 clones; 50% were seen once. The sample was PBMCs. The receptor set was obtained from a human donor in good health.

This chain links TRBV6-1 with TRBJ1-2, with a weak D call TRBD1 (5 bases). The CDR3 length is 15 residues. Trimming shortened V by 2 bases and J by 6 bases, and 16 bases separated the two germline ends. CDR1 and CDR2 (germline): MNHNS, SASEGT. This CDR3 reads CASSEKWQGFHGYTF. CDR3 nucleotide sequence: TGTGCCAGCAGTGAAAAGTGGCAGGGTTTCCATGGCTACACCTTC.

This clone was picked up a small number of times. The rearrangement joins TRBV5-6 to TRBJ1-1, with TRBD1 matching over 9 bases. The CDR3 runs to 14 residues. The trim removed 4 bases at V and 1 base at J, leaving 2 bases unmatched. Per germline, CDR1 SGHDT and CDR2 YYEEEE. CDR3 region: CASSRGQGNTEAFF. CDR3 bases: TGTGCCAGCAGCCGGGGACAGGGGAACACTGAAGCTTTCTTT.

The table lists this clone with a few counts. This chain joins TRBV28 and TRBJ1-1; 7 positions agree with TRBD1. This CDR3 comprises 16 residues. CDR1 and CDR2 from the germline V gene are MDHEN and SYDVKM. Trimming removed 4 bases from V and 1 base from J; junction bases left unmatched: 9. The CDR3 protein is CASSYSFGQANTEAFF. CDR3 bases: TGTGCCAGCAGTTACAGTTTCGGACAGGCGAACACTGAAGCTTTCTTT.

CDR3 protein: CASSVGQPTDTQYF. CDR3 DNA sequence: TGTGCCAGCAGTGTGGGACAGCCCACAGATACGCAGTATTTT. The V gene is TRBV2, the J gene TRBJ2-3; 7 bases are shared with TRBD1. V gave up 4 bases and J gave up 2 bases; unmatched junction bases: 3. CDR3 length: 14 amino acids. Looked up from germline, CDR1 is SNHLY and CDR2 is FYNNEI.

As concerns this clone: At one boundary the junction diverges from the germline segment, which might be a read error. This chain links TRBV4-1 with TRBJ2-7, with a possible D match to TRBD1 (7 bases). Germline lookup yields CDR1 MGHRA and CDR2 YSYEKL. This CDR3 is built from 14 residues. The CDR3 DNA reads as TGCACCAGCAGCCAAGGGACTGCAGGGGGCGAGCAGTACTTC. Translation gives CTSSQGTAGGEQYF.

The rearrangement joins TRBV7-2 to TRBJ2-4, with 7 bases identical to TRBD2. The CDR3 runs 17 residues. The germline V gene encodes CDR1 SGHTA and CDR2 FQGNSA. V dropped 5 bases and J dropped 1; count of bases not matched to a gene: 11. CDR3 coding DNA: TGTGCCAGCAGCCCCCAGGGAGGGACGGGGGCCAAAAACATTCAGTACTTC. This encodes CASSPQGGTGAKNIQYF.

There are a few counts of this clone. This chain links TRBV29-1 with TRBJ1-1; no definite D call. Germline loops: CDR1 SQVTM, CDR2 ANQGSEA. The CDR3 loop spans 13 amino acids. Trimming removed 5 bases at V and 6 bases at J, with 16 bases between. The CDR3 nucleotides read TGCAGCGTTACACACGGTAAGGAGTCTGAAGCTTTCTTT. This sequence encodes CSVTHGKESEAFF.

This clone has more than one count but fewer than ten. The J gene is TRBJ2-6, the V gene TRBV7-2; TRBD2 might be the D (5 bases). V dropped 1 base and J dropped 2 bases, with 12 bases sitting between them. The germline CDR1 and CDR2 sequences are SGHTA and FQGNSA. CDR3 length: 17 amino acids. This chain's CDR3 is CASSLDYGIPGANVLTF. Here the CDR3 DNA reads TGTGCCAGCAGCTTAGACTACGGGATCCCTGGGGCCAACGTCCTGACTTTC.

The CDR3 is CASSGGGSYNSPLHF. The CDR3 nucleotides read TGTGCCAGCAGTGGGGGCGGCTCCTATAATTCACCCCTCCACTTT. The genes are TRBV27 and TRBJ1-6; perhaps TRBD1 as D (6 bases). V was pared by 5 bases and J by 0 bases, with 8 bases between. CDR3 length equals 15 residues. Per germline, CDR1 MNHEY and CDR2 SMNVEV (reference sequence).

This clone has only a few counts. The V gene is TRBV18, the J gene TRBJ1-6; 8 bases fit TRBD1. The CDR3 has 15 residues. The germline V gene has CDR1 KGHSH and CDR2 LQKENI. Germline trimming cut 5 bases from V and 5 bases from J; bases unmatched to any gene: 5. The CDR3: CASSTDRGNNSPLHF. The CDR3 coding sequence is TGTGCCAGCTCAACCGACAGGGGAAATAATTCACCCCTCCACTTT.

As DNA, the CDR3 is TGTGCCAGCAGTGGGGTTTCAGGGAGCAATCAGCCCCAGCATTTT. It translates to CASSGVSGSNQPQHF. The chain uses TRBV2 and TRBJ1-5; D possibly corresponds to TRBD1 (5 bases). The V gene lost 4 bases and the J gene lost 1 base, with 11 bases spanning the gap. Germline V gene data show CDR1 as SNHLY and CDR2 as FYNNEI. The CDR3 is made up of 15 amino acids.

This chain links TRBV7-2 with TRBJ2-1; TRBD2 matches at 7 bases. V lost 3 bases, J lost 2 bases, and 7 bases stayed unmatched. The germline CDR1 and CDR2 sequences are SGHTA and FQGNSA. This CDR3 region has 16 residues. CDR3 protein: CASSLMASGTYNEQFF. CDR3 DNA sequence: TGTGCCAGCAGCTTGATGGCTAGCGGCACCTACAATGAGCAGTTCTTC.

The sample holds a few counts of this clone. This chain links TRBV4-3 with TRBJ2-7; 10 positions match TRBD1. The J segment lost 6 bases and the V segment lost 1 base, leaving 6 bases of the junction unmatched. Germline-derived CDR1 and CDR2 are LGHNA and YSLEER. This CDR3 contains 15 residues. The CDR3 loop reads CASSQVAGTGVEQYF. For the CDR3, the DNA is TGCGCCAGCAGCCAAGTCGCGGGGACAGGGGTCGAGCAGTACTTC.

This sequence joins TRBV6-5 and TRBJ2-1; 8 bases are a match to TRBD2. The V gene's germline CDR1 is MNHEY and CDR2 SVGAGI. The CDR3 consists of 16 residues. With V trimmed by 2 bases and J by 1 base, 4 bases remained unmatched. In DNA, the CDR3 is TGTGCCAGCAGTTACGGAGCGGGGGTATCCTACAATGAGCAGTTCTTC. Amino acid sequence: CASSYGAGVSYNEQFF.

This clone has just a few counts. The V gene is TRBV30, the J gene TRBJ1-2, with 8 bases matching TRBD1. Germline-derived CDR1 and CDR2 are GTSNPN and SVGIG (reference sequence). Unmatched junction bases numbered 5, after V lost 2 bases and J lost 3 bases. CDR3 size: 14 residues. CDR3 amino acids: CAWSYLDRDYGYTF. Here the CDR3 DNA reads TGTGCCTGGAGTTATCTGGACAGGGACTATGGCTACACCTTC.

This clone was detected only a few times. The chain uses TRBV2 and TRBJ1-1; unclear D gene. The germline V gene has CDR1 SNHLY and CDR2 FYNNEI. The CDR3 runs 15 residues. Trimming left V 3 bases short and J 0 bases short, with 11 bases between. CDR3 nucleotides: TGTGCCAGCAGTGACAGCGAGAACTTGAACACTGAAGCTTTCTTT. This codes for CASSDSENLNTEAFF.

This clone was counted between two and nine times. The gene calls are TRBV2 and TRBJ2-3; D ambiguous. Trimming took 6 bases from V and 10 from J, leaving 17 bases between them. There are 13 residues in the CDR3. CDR1 is SNHLY, CDR2 FYNNEI, per germline. CDR3 sequence: CASRLVERSAQYF. The CDR3 DNA sequence: TGTGCCAGCAGGCTAGTAGAGAGATCGGCGCAGTATTTT.

CDR3 DNA sequence: TGTGCCAGCAGCAAGGGACAGTTCTACGAGCAGTACTTC. It specifies CASSKGQFYEQYF. This chain links TRBV7-3 with TRBJ2-7; TRBD1 matches at 7 bases. Germline lookup yields CDR1 SGHTA and CDR2 FQGTGA. The ends lost 5 bases at V and 3 bases at J; junction bases unmatched: 4. This CDR3 comprises 13 residues.

V gene TRBV15 combines with J gene TRBJ1-2; 7 bases are shared with TRBD1. The V and J ends lost 0 bases and 5 bases, in that order; junction bases with no gene match: 6. The CDR3 sequence is 15 residues long. Germline V gene sequence: CDR1 LNHNV, CDR2 YYDKDF (reference sequence). The CDR3 bases are TGTGCCACCAGCAGAGATCGAGACAGGGTGTATGGCTACACCTTC. It translates to CATSRDRDRVYGYTF.

The chain combines TRBV27 with TRBJ1-6; 8 bases are a match to TRBD1. Trimming at V came to 4 bases and at J to 10 bases, leaving 9 bases not matched to a gene. This CDR3 has 15 amino acids. Germline CDR1 MNHEY, CDR2 SMNVEV (reference sequence). DNA of the CDR3: TGTGCCAGCAGTTCCGGGACAGGCGGTCGCTCACCCCTCCACTTT. This codes for CASSSGTGGRSPLHF.

The rearrangement joins TRBV4-3 to TRBJ1-4; D is unclear. CDR3 length: 14 amino acids. CDR1 and CDR2 from the germline V gene are LGHNA and YSLEER. V shed 3 bases and J shed 8 bases, with 13 bases lying between them. Here the CDR3 reads CASSQERRLEKLFF. In DNA form, the CDR3 reads TGCGCCAGCAGCCAGGAGAGACGGTTGGAAAAACTGTTTTTT.

V gene TRBV30 combines with J gene TRBJ2-7; a possible D gene is TRBD1 (5 bases). CDR1 is GTSNPN, CDR2 SVGIG, per germline (reference sequence). The CDR3 totals 13 residues. CDR3 loop: CASSDKVTYEQYF. The DNA of the CDR3 is TGTGCTTCATCGGACAAGGTCACCTACGAGCAGTACTTC.

This clone was counted between two and nine times. The CDR3 protein is CASRGQGMGTQYF. The CDR3 DNA follows: TGTGCCAGCAGGGGACAGGGTATGGGGACCCAGTACTTC. The chain joins TRBV6-1 to TRBJ2-5; 9 bases fit TRBD1. Germline CDR1 and CDR2: MNHNS and SASEGT. J lost 7 bases, V lost 6 bases, and 6 bases had no gene match. The CDR3 is 13 amino acids.

The rearrangement links TRBV14 to TRBJ2-2; 15 nucleotides align to TRBD2. The CDR3 is made up of 17 amino acids. V dropped 6 bases and J dropped 6; count of bases not matched to a gene: 8. Germline loops: CDR1 SGHDN, CDR2 FVKESK. The CDR3 DNA sequence: TGTGCCAGCAGTCACTGTTGGACTAGCGGGAGGGCCGGGGAGCTGTTTTTT. Translated, it gives CASSHCWTSGRAGELFF.